This T cell receptor (beta chain) was documented in a study of cytomegalovirus exposure and HLA in healthy donors. Worth noting for this clone: Its antigen remains unidentified.

Unmatched junction bases numbered 5, after V lost 0 bases and J lost 7 bases. The CDR3 length is 15 residues. CDR1 and CDR2 (germline): LGHNA, YSLEER. It was with 60 Vbeta and 13 Jbeta primers that the PCR ran. The assay was immunoSEQ multiplex PCR, and TCRdb's table has in-frame clones only and misses some. The data show roughly 120,000 clones, with over 60% seen just once and 6.5% to 9% held by the top ten. Whole-study findings and limits: Apart from CMV serostatus, no immune exposure information was available. Compared with the approximately 680-donor mean, an Asian-associated ancestry cluster reportedly had fewer N-insertions, according to a later analysis. Across donors, presence/absence analyses took sequencing depth to be roughly uniform. It has been reported that TCR beta sequences accurately predicted the HLA-A and HLA-B alleles of most subjects.

The receptor was isolated from a woman in her 40s in good health and CMV-seropositive. This chain joins TRBV4-3 and TRBJ1-4; 7 bases align to TRBD1. The sample comprised PBMCs. The CDR3 region has the DNA TGCGCCAGCAGCCAAGATAAGGGGGCCGGTGAAAAACTGTTTTTT. Encoded protein: CASSQDKGAGEKLFF.